A single sample is the source of the 6 T cell receptor beta chains below, sequenced in a study of CD8 T cells in ankylosing spondylitis. Study results and caveats: What seemed typical of ankylosing spondylitis blood was a TCR beta motif built from about eight highly homologous variants.

Antigens of these TCRs are unknown. TCRdb processed the 5' RACE reads anew with MiXCR; each CDR3 protein has one entry. Of fewer than 500,000 distinct CDR3 sequences listed, 26% are singletons. The source material was blood, either unsorted or a sorted T cell fraction (not recorded which). These receptors all come from a male donor with ankylosing spondylitis.

The chain employs TRBV12-3 or TRBV12-4 and TRBJ1-4; maybe TRBD1 (6 bases). The V end lost 5 bases, the J end lost 8 bases, and 18 bases lay between the germline ends. This CDR3 has 15 residues. The CDR3 DNA reads TGTGCCAGCAGTCCCTGGTGGGGGCAGAGGGAAAAACTGTTTTTT. This codes for CASSPWWGQREKLFF.

J is TRBJ2-2 and V is TRBV7-6, with 11 bases aligning to TRBD2. CDR1 SGHVS and CDR2 FNYEAQ come from the germline V gene. The CDR3 runs 15 residues. V gave up 5 bases and J gave up 5 bases; unmatched junction bases: 4. The CDR3 spells CASSPSSGRTGELFF. The CDR3 region has the DNA TGTGCCAGCAGCCCCTCTAGCGGGAGGACCGGGGAGCTGTTTTTT. Based on the CDR3 plus reference TRBV7-6 and TRBJ2-2, the full variable domain is GAGVSQSPRYKVTKRGQDVALRCDPISGHVSLYWYRQALGQGPEFLTYFNYEAQQDKSGLPNDRFSAERPEGSISTLTIQRTEQRDSAMYRCASSPSSGRTGELFFGEGSRLTVL.

The chain joins TRBV19 to TRBJ1-5; no clear D gene. Germline CDR1 LNHDA, CDR2 SQIVND (reference sequence). Trimming removed 1 base at V and 4 bases at J, with 2 bases between. The CDR3 has 12 residues. The CDR3 DNA reads as TGTGCCAGTAGTATAGGGAATCAGCCCCAGCATTTT. Its translation is CASSIGNQPQHF.

There are many counts of this clonotype. For the CDR3, the DNA is TGCGCCAGCAGCCCGGACACTAGCACAGATACGCAGTATTTT. As protein: CASSPDTSTDTQYF. This rearrangement joins TRBV5-1 to TRBJ2-3; a possible D gene is TRBD1 (5 bases). V lost 4 bases to trimming and J lost 0 bases, with 9 bases between them. Per the germline V gene, CDR1 is SGHRS and CDR2 is YFSETQ. The CDR3 runs to 14 residues.

The CDR3 DNA sequence: TGTGCCACCAGTGATTTGTCCAAGCGGGAGATAAATGAGCAGTTCTTC. Amino acid sequence: CATSDLSKREINEQFF. This chain joins TRBV24-1 and TRBJ2-1; 8 bases agree with TRBD2. The germline V gene encodes CDR1 KGHDR and CDR2 SFDVKD. The ends lost 0 bases at V and 7 bases at J; junction bases unmatched: 7. The CDR3 is 16 amino acids.

In its sample, this clonotype was seen a few times. The chain has TRBV7-9 and TRBJ1-1; D uncertain. There are 12 residues in the CDR3. The germline gives CDR1 SEHNR, CDR2 FQNEAQ (reference sequence). With 2 bases removed from V and 8 bases from J, the gap between germline ends came to 9 bases. In DNA, the CDR3 is TGTGCCAGCAGCTTATCCGGAGGGGAAGCTTTCTTT. Protein sequence: CASSLSGGEAFF. The full variable domain, completed using reference TRBV7-9 and TRBJ1-1, is DTGVSQNPRHKITKRGQNVTFRCDPISEHNRLYWYRQTLGQGPEFLTYFQNEAQLEKSRLLSDRFSAERPKGSFSTLEIQRTEQGDSAMYLCASSLSGGEAFFGQGTRLTVV.